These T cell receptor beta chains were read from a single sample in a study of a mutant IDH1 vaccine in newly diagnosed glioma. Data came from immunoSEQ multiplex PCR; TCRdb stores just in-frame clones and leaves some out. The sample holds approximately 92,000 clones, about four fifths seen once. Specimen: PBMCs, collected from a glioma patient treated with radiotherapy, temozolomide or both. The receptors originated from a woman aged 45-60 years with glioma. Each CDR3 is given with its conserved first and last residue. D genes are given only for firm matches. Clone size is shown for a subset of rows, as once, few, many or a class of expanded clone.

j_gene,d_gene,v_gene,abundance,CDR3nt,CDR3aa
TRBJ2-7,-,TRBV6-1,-,TGTGCCAGCAGTGAATTGCAGGGCCGAGGAGCCTACGAGCAGTACTTC,CASSELQGRGAYEQYF
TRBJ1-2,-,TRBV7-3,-,TGTGCCAGCAGCTTAAGGTCTGGCAGGCAAATAAGCTATGGCTACACCTTC,CASSLRSGRQISYGYTF
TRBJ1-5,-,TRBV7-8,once,TGTGCCAGCAGCTTACGGGGTAGCAATCAGCCCCAGCATTTT,CASSLRGSNQPQHF
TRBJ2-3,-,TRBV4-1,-,TGCGCCAGCAGCCAAAGGTTGACGCAGTATTTT,CASSQRLTQYF
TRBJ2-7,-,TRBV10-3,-,TGTGCCACGGGCATCGCGGGGACCTACGAGCAGTACTTC,CATGIAGTYEQYF
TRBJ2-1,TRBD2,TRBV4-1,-,TGCGCCAGCAGCCAATTTGGGACTACCTACAAAAACTTCCCCAATGAGCAGTTCTTC,CASSQFGTTYKNFPNEQFF
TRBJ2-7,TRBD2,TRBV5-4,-,TGTGCCAGCAGCTTGGGTCGGGGGGGCTACGAGCAGTACTTC,CASSLGRGGYEQYF
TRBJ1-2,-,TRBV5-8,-,TGTGCCAGCAGCTTGGGGGGAAAATATGGCTACACCTTC,CASSLGGKYGYTF
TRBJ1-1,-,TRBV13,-,TGTGCCAGCAGCTTGTATAGAGTCGGCCGTGAAGCTTTCTTT,CASSLYRVGREAFF
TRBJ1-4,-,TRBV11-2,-,TGTGCCAGCAGCTTTGGCATCACTCCTCCGGGGGAAAAACTGTTTTTT,CASSFGITPPGEKLFF
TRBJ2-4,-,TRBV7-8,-,TGTGCCAGCAGCTTAGATATGGCCAAAAACATTCAGTACTTC,CASSLDMAKNIQYF
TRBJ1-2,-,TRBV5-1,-,TGCGCCAGCAGCTTGGCTGCGGGGGCAGGTGGCTACACCTTC,CASSLAAGAGGYTF
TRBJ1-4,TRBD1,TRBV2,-,TGTGCCAGCAAAGGGACAGGTAGTGGTGAAAAACTGTTTTTT,CASKGTGSGEKLFF
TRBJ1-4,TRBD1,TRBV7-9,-,TGTGCCAGCAGCTTGACAGGGGAAAATGAAAAACTGTTTTTT,CASSLTGENEKLFF
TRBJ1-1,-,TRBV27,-,TGTGCCAGCAGTCCCCGAACGCCGTTCAGTGACACTGAAGCTTTCTTT,CASSPRTPFSDTEAFF
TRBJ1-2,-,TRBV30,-,TGTGCCTGGAGTGGGTCCGGTGGGGGCTACTATGGCTACACCTTC,CAWSGSGGGYYGYTF
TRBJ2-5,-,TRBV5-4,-,TGTGCCAGCAGCCTGGACGCCCTCGGCGGGGAGACCCAGTACTTC,CASSLDALGGETQYF
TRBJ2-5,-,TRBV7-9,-,TGTGCCAGCAGCTTAGCCGAATGGGAGACCCAGTACTTC,CASSLAEWETQYF
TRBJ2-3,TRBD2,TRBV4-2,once,TGTGCCACCGGGGGGGTAGCAGCAGATACGCAGTATTTT,CATGGVAADTQYF
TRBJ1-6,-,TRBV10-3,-,TGTGCCATCAGGAGTGGCAGGTGGGATTCACCCCTCCACTTT,CAIRSGRWDSPLHF
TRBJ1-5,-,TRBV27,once,TGTGCCAGCAGTTTAACAGGGCCACAGGGATTCAGCAATCAGCCCCAGCATTTT,CASSLTGPQGFSNQPQHF
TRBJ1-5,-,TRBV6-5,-,TGTGCCAGCAGTTACTCGAAACAGGGCGGTCAGCCCCAGCATTTT,CASSYSKQGGQPQHF
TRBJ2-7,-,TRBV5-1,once,TGCGCCAGCAGCTTGGAATGGGACTACGAGCAGTACTTC,CASSLEWDYEQYF
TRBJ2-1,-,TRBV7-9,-,TGTGCCAGCAGCCCGACGGGCGGGGCAGAGCAGTTCTTC,CASSPTGGAEQFF
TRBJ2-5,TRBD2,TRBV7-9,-,TGTGCCAGCAGCTTAGCCCGAGGACTAGCGGGGGGGACTCAAGAGACCCAGTACTTC,CASSLARGLAGGTQETQYF
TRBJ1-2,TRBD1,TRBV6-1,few,TGTGCCAGCAGTGAGGTTGCAGGGGGCCTCGGCTACACCTTC,CASSEVAGGLGYTF
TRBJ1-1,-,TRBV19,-,TGTGCCAGTAGTATCGGGCCGAACACTGAAGCTTTCTTT,CASSIGPNTEAFF
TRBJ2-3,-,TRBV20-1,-,TGCAGTTACCTCAGCACAGATACGCAGTATTTT,CSYLSTDTQYF
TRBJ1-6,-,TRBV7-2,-,TGTGCCAGCAGCTCGGATCAGGGTTTGAATTCACCCCTCCACTTT,CASSSDQGLNSPLHF
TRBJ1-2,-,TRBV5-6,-,TGTGCCAGCAGCTTGGGGGGGTATTATGGCTACACCTTC,CASSLGGYYGYTF
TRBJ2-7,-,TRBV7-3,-,TGTGCCAGCAGCTCCGGCCCAAGGACCCACTACGAGCAGTACTTC,CASSSGPRTHYEQYF
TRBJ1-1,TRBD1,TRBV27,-,TGTGCCAGCAGTCTCCTACAGGGGGCGCATGGTAGGACTGAAGCTTTCTTT,CASSLLQGAHGRTEAFF
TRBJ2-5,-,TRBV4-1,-,TGCGCCAGCAGCACCCCTGATTGGGGGGTCGAGTACCAAGAGACCCAGTACTTC,CASSTPDWGVEYQETQYF
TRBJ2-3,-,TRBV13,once,TGTGCCAGCTCAGTCTCTCTAGATACGCAGTATTTT,CASSVSLDTQYF
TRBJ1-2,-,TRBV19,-,TGTGCAAGTAAAGATGGCAGGGGCCTTTATGGCTACACCTTC,CASKDGRGLYGYTF
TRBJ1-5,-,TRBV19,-,TGTGCCAGTACCCCGGAGCGGGATAGCAATCAGCCCCAGCATTTT,CASTPERDSNQPQHF
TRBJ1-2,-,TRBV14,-,TGTGCCAGCAGCGTGGACGTAGGGTACGGCTACACCTTC,CASSVDVGYGYTF
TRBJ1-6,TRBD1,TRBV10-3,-,TGTGCCATCAGGATCGAACCGGGACAGGGTTCAGTCTATAATTCACCCCTCCACTTT,CAIRIEPGQGSVYNSPLHF
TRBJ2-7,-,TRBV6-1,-,TGTGCCAGTGAGGGGGGTTCCGAGCAGTACTTC,CASEGGSEQYF
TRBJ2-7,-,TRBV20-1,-,TGCAGTGCTCCACGGGATTACGAGCAGTACTTC,CSAPRDYEQYF
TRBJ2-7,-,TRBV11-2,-,TGTGCCAGCAGCTTGAGGGTGGGGGGCATGTACGAGCAGTACTTC,CASSLRVGGMYEQYF
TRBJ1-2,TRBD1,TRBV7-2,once,TGTGCCAGCAGCCAGGGACAGGGGGTTGGCTACACCTTC,CASSQGQGVGYTF
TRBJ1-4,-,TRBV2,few,TGTGCCAGCAGTGAAGACAGGGAAAAACTGTTTTTT,CASSEDREKLFF
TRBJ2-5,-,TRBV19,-,TGTGCCTGTCGGGACCGCCAAGAGACCCAGTACTTC,CACRDRQETQYF
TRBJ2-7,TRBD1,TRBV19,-,TGTGCCAGTAGTTTTGGACAGGGGGCGCGGGAGCAGTACTTC,CASSFGQGAREQYF
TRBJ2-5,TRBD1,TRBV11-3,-,TGTGCCAGCAGCTTAGGCGTGCGGGACAGGGAAGAGACCCAGTACTTC,CASSLGVRDREETQYF
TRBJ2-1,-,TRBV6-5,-,TGTGCCAGCAGCCAGGGGGGAGAGCAGTTCTTC,CASSQGGEQFF
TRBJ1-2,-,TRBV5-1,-,TGCGCCAGCAGCTTGGATCCTAACTATGGCTACACCTTC,CASSLDPNYGYTF
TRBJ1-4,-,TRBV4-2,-,TGTGCCAGCAGCCAAGAAAGCAAGGATCTTACTAATGAAAAACTGTTTTTT,CASSQESKDLTNEKLFF
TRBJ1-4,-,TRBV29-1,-,TGCAGCGCAATGATCCGGGACGGACATGAAAAACTGTTTTTT,CSAMIRDGHEKLFF
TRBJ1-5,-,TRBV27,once,TGTGCCAGCAGTTATAACAGAGATCAGCCCCAGCATTTT,CASSYNRDQPQHF
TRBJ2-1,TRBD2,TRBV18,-,TGTGCCAGCTCACCAAGTAGCGGGGGGGGTTACAATGAGCAGTTCTTC,CASSPSSGGGYNEQFF
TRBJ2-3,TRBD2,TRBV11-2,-,TGTGCCAGCAGCTTAGCGGGGGGGCGTGTCACAGATACGCAGTATTTT,CASSLAGGRVTDTQYF
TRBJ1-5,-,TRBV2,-,TGTGCCAGCAGTGCCGAGACAGGTCATCAGCCCCAGCATTTT,CASSAETGHQPQHF
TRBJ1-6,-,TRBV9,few,TGTGCCAGCAGCGTAGGGTTTGGTTCACCCCTCCACTTT,CASSVGFGSPLHF
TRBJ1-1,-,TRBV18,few,TGTGCCAGCTCGAACCTAGGCGGCACTGAAGCTTTCTTT,CASSNLGGTEAFF
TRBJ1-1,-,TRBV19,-,TGTGCCAGCAAAAGGGGCAGTGAAGCTTTCTTT,CASKRGSEAFF
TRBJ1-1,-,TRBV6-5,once,TGTGCCAGCAGTTACCTCCTAACCCTCGCAAACACTGAAGCTTTCTTT,CASSYLLTLANTEAFF